This T cell receptor beta chain was retrieved from a study of Graves' ophthalmopathy and Graves' hyperthyroidism. This clonotype was counted many times. Its target is unknown. TCR beta CDR3 amplification used RNA transcripts. The library came from an HTBI-primed first-round RT-PCR and a second-round multiplex PCR. TCRdb itself ran the multiplex PCR reads through MiXCR, one entry per CDR3 protein. This sample has 400,000 to 450,000 distinct CDR3 sequences, with more than 20% found just once. Study outcomes and limitations: Using 13 signatures, a model distinguished ophthalmopathy from stable hyperthyroidism, reaching around 87% sensitivity and 65% to 84% specificity.

Unmatched junction bases numbered 5, after V lost 6 bases and J lost 0 bases. The CDR3 length is 14 residues. Per the germline V gene, CDR1 is DFQATT and CDR2 is SNEGSKA (reference sequence). Ophthalmopathy not arising within 18 months of follow-up defined hyperthyroidism as stable. People with hyperthyroidism were aged 18 to 65 and newly diagnosed, under 2 months' duration. An approximately 9.8 ml volume of fresh peripheral blood provided the PBMCs. The TCR sequence derives from a woman under 30 with stable Graves' hyperthyroidism. This chain joins TRBV20-1 and TRBJ1-5; 7 nucleotides align to TRBD1. Sequencing used peripheral blood. CDR3 nucleotide sequence: TGCAGTGCCAACCGGGACAGTAGCAATCAGCCCCAGCATTTT. Amino acid sequence: CSANRDSSNQPQHF.